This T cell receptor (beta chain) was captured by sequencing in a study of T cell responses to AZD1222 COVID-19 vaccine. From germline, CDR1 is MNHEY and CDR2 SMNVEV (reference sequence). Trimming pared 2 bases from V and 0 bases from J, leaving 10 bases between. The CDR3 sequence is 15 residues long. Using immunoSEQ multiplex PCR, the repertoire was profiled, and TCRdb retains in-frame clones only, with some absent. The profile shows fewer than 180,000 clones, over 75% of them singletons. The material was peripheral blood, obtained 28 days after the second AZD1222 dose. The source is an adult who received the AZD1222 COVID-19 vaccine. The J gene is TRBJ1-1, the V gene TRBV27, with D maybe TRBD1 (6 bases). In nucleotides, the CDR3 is TGTGCCAGCAGTTTACGGGGGCCCTTGAACACTGAAGCTTTCTTT. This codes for CASSLRGPLNTEAFF.